This TCR beta chain was sequenced in a study of T cell repertoires in cytomegalovirus infection. Overall study: Recently identified HLA-C-restricted CMV epitopes were used, and well-studied HLA-B-restricted CMV epitopes were used as well. Public TCR beta signatures were indicative of both CMV infection and a matching HLA type.

Germline V gene sequence: CDR1 SGHVS, CDR2 FQNEAQ. The ends were cut back, 0 bases at V and 2 bases at J, with 8 bases in the middle. The CDR3 length is 14 residues. TCRdb reprocessed the reads with MiXCR, giving one entry per CDR3 protein. The sample lists just under 500,000 distinct CDR3 sequences; roughly a third were seen once. As to this clonotype: The antigen remains undetermined.

This receptor was obtained from a human donor in good health (CMV status not recorded). Some clones in this sample may be carry-over from other donors' samples. The sequences come from cultured PBMCs, collected from culture after CMV antigen stimulation. V is TRBV7-8 and J is TRBJ2-7, with D maybe TRBD2 (6 bases). The CDR3 protein is CASSLAAGTYEQYF. The CDR3 nucleotides are TGTGCCAGCAGCTTAGCGGCGGGAACCTACGAGCAGTACTTC.